What follows are 2 T cell receptor beta chains derived from one specimen sequenced in a study of tumor-infiltrating lymphocytes in primary liver carcinoma. DNA and RNA were both co-extracted from around 20-30 mg of bulk tissue that had not been sorted. TCR beta cDNA came from roughly 0.45 ug total RNA, primed with a constant-region primer. ARM-PCR was slightly modified, and three nested multiplex PCR rounds with it gave rise to the TCR beta libraries. TRBV1-TRBV30 forward primers and a C-beta reverse primer were used in the first two PCR rounds, which each ran for about 10 cycles. TCRdb used MiXCR to reprocess the multiplex PCR reads, holding one entry per CDR3 protein. The sample records around 81,000 distinct CDR3 sequences, 70% to 80% being singletons. Sequencing was carried out using liver tumor tissue from sampling region 4. As to subset: tumor region T4, right-lateral pole. All receptors come from a woman between 55 and 75 years old with primary liver carcinoma and hepatitis B virus infection.

Remarks on this clonotype: The junction shows a germline mismatch at one end, possibly a read error. The chain couples TRBV12-3 or TRBV12-4 to TRBJ2-2; a possible D gene is TRBD2 (5 bases). CDR3 length: 14 residues. The CDR3: CGSSFARGSGELFF. CDR3 nucleotides: TGTGGCAGCAGTTTCGCTAGAGGGTCGGGGGAGCTGTTTTTT.

At least ten counts were recorded for this clonotype. The chain recombines TRBV29-1 with TRBJ2-1; 16 positions agree with TRBD2. V was pared by 3 bases and J by 9 bases, with 8 bases of the junction left unmatched. Germline-derived CDR1 and CDR2 are SQVTM and ANQGSEA. This CDR3 contains 16 residues. The CDR3 DNA reads TGCAGCGTTGAGGGGACTAGCGGGAGGGCCGTTAGTGAGCAGTTCTTC. Translated, it gives CSVEGTSGRAVSEQFF.